These 29 T cell receptor beta chains were sequenced from one sample in a study of human T cells and chemical hapten exposure. Time point in this sample: healthy volunteer bleed at 2 weeks. Unfractionated whole blood was the source of the extracted total RNA. From the RACE reads, TCRdb called clonotypes with MiXCR, one entry per CDR3 protein. The table shows approximately 90,000 distinct CDR3 sequences, with approximately 10% occurring only once. What was sequenced was whole blood. The receptor source for this set is a female donor in good health. Some clones in this sample may be carry-over from other donors' samples.

This clonotype was counted many times. The chain is built from TRBV5-1 and TRBJ2-2; D is unresolved. The CDR3 loop spans 14 amino acids. The V and J ends lost 3 bases and 0 bases respectively, with 6 bases between them. The germline gives CDR1 SGHRS, CDR2 YFSETQ. CDR3 loop: CASSSNANTGELFF. CDR3 nucleotide sequence: TGCGCCAGCAGCTCAAACGCGAACACCGGGGAGCTGTTTTTT.

This clonotype was observed many times. This chain uses TRBV20-1 with TRBJ2-4; D might be TRBD1 (6 bases). Germline V gene sequence: CDR1 DFQATT, CDR2 SNEGSKA (reference sequence). V lost 4 bases and J 0 bases, leaving 19 bases between the germline ends. This CDR3 is built from 17 residues. Written as DNA, the CDR3 is TGCAGTGCTACTCAGGACAGTTTGGGAATAGCCAAAAACATTCAGTACTTC. This sequence encodes CSATQDSLGIAKNIQYF.

This clonotype occurred many times. The chain couples TRBV2 to TRBJ2-3; TRBD1 aligns across 9 bases. There are 16 residues in the CDR3. The germline CDR1 and CDR2 sequences are SNHLY and FYNNEI. The V segment lost 6 bases and the J segment 2 bases; nucleotides outside the gene matches: 9. CDR3 protein: CASRRGQGIYTDTQYF. The CDR3 DNA sequence: TGTGCCAGCAGAAGGGGACAGGGAATCTACACAGATACGCAGTATTTT.

This clonotype was recorded at least ten times. The chain is built from TRBV28 and TRBJ1-1; D not resolved. CDR1 is MDHEN, CDR2 SYDVKM, per germline. The CDR3 has 13 amino acids. Trimming left V 6 bases short and J 4 bases short, with 12 bases between. DNA for the CDR3: TGTGCCAGCAGCAATTACGGAAGCACTGAAGCTTTCTTT. The encoded protein is CASSNYGSTEAFF.

The chain joins TRBV10-3 to TRBJ1-2, with D uncertain. The V gene's germline CDR1 is ENHRY and CDR2 SYGVKD. The CDR3 has 12 residues. V lost 6 bases, J lost 7 bases, and 12 bases lay in between. The CDR3 DNA sequence: TGTGCCATCAGCGAGAGGCAGCGTGGCTACACCTTC. This encodes CAISERQRGYTF.

This clonotype was seen many times. The chain is built from TRBV2 and TRBJ2-3; 7 positions agree with TRBD2. This CDR3 is built from 14 residues. Germline V gene data show CDR1 as SNHLY and CDR2 as FYNNEI. J gave up 2 bases and V 6 bases, and 5 bases lay outside the gene matches. The CDR3 bases are TGTGCCAGCAGGATGACTAGCAACACAGATACGCAGTATTTT. Its protein is CASRMTSNTDTQYF.

This chain uses TRBV6-2 or TRBV6-3 with TRBJ2-3, with TRBD2 identical over 7 bases. The V and J ends lost 2 bases and 1 base, in that order; junction bases with no gene match: 6. The germline V gene encodes CDR1 MNHEY and CDR2 SVGEGT. The CDR3 length is 16 residues. The CDR3 loop reads CASSYPPAGGTDTQYF. CDR3 in DNA: TGTGCCAGCAGTTACCCCCCCGCGGGAGGCACAGATACGCAGTATTTT.

The chain employs TRBV28 and TRBJ2-7; no clear D. V lost 7 bases and J lost 6, with 19 bases in between. The V gene's germline CDR1 is MDHEN and CDR2 SYDVKM. The CDR3 runs to 14 residues. Here the CDR3 DNA reads TGTGCCAGCAACCCTCGCCGAGTTTCGGTCGAGCAGTACTTC. Amino acids: CASNPRRVSVEQYF.

In its sample, this clonotype was seen many times. The rearrangement links TRBV6-2 or TRBV6-3 to TRBJ2-1, with TRBD2 identical over 9 bases. This CDR3 region has 14 residues. Germline V lookup: CDR1 MNHEY, CDR2 SVGEGT. V lost 2 bases, J lost 4 bases, and 0 bases stayed unmatched. CDR3 nucleotide sequence: TGTGCCAGCAGTTACACTAGCGGGTACAATGAGCAGTTCTTC. It yields the protein CASSYTSGYNEQFF.

Remarks on this clonotype: At one of its ends the junction is not consistent with the germline gene, which may arise from a read error. This sequence joins TRBV6-2 or TRBV6-3 and TRBJ2-3; D ambiguous. The CDR3 loop spans 13 amino acids. Germline V gene sequence: CDR1 MNHEY, CDR2 SVGEGT. CDR3 sequence (DNA): TGTGTCAGCAGTTACCCAAGAGTCGATACGCAGTATTTT. This translates into CVSSYPRVDTQYF.

This clonotype appeared many times. J is TRBJ1-1 and V is TRBV29-1; D unclear. Germline lookup yields CDR1 SQVTM and CDR2 ANQGSEA. The CDR3 extends over 11 amino acids. V dropped 7 bases and J dropped 3 bases, with 9 bases sitting between them. The CDR3 is CSGIRDTEAFF. In DNA form, the CDR3 reads TGCAGCGGAATCCGGGACACTGAAGCTTTCTTT.

This rearrangement joins TRBV6-1 to TRBJ2-1, with 11 bases that match TRBD2. V dropped 5 bases and J dropped 8; count of bases not matched to a gene: 8. The germline CDR1 and CDR2 sequences are MNHNS and SASEGT. The CDR3 runs to 15 residues. The CDR3 nucleotides are TGTGCCAGCAGTACACTAGCGGGAGATAATGATGAGCAGTTCTTC. Translation gives CASSTLAGDNDEQFF.

This clonotype was recorded a few times. The CDR3 spells CASSSGGWSNQPQHF. For the CDR3, the DNA is TGTGCCAGCAGCTCAGGGGGCTGGAGCAATCAGCCCCAGCATTTT. The genes are TRBV7-2 and TRBJ1-5; 8 bases align to TRBD1. Germline V lookup: CDR1 SGHTA, CDR2 FQGNSA. V dropped 4 bases and J dropped 1; count of bases not matched to a gene: 3. This CDR3 contains 15 residues. Full variable domain (remainder filled in from reference TRBV7-2 and TRBJ1-5): GAGVSQSPSNKVTEKGKDVELRCDPISGHTALYWYRQSLGQGLEFLIYFQGNSAPDKSGLPSDRFSAERTGGSVSTLTIQRTQQEDSAVYLCASSSGGWSNQPQHFGDGTRLSIL.

The rearrangement uses TRBV29-1 and TRBJ1-1; D unresolved. This CDR3 comprises 13 residues. The germline CDR1 and CDR2 sequences are SQVTM and ANQGSEA. Trimming cost V 6 bases and J 3 bases, with 14 bases left between them. CDR3 loop: CSVVLTSYTEAFF. CDR3 coding DNA: TGCAGCGTCGTACTGACATCTTACACTGAAGCTTTCTTT.

There are many counts of this clonotype. The V gene is TRBV20-1, the J gene TRBJ2-7; no reliable D call. The germline gives CDR1 DFQATT, CDR2 SNEGSKA (reference sequence). V was cut by 1 base and J by 4 bases, with 14 bases left in between. This CDR3 has 14 residues. In DNA, the CDR3 is TGCAGTGCTAGAGTTGTGGAAAAGACGTACGAGCAGTACTTC. Translating gives CSARVVEKTYEQYF.

This clonotype was picked up a small number of times. The J gene is TRBJ2-7, the V gene TRBV5-1, with 9 bases aligning to TRBD2. V was pared by 0 bases and J by 2 bases, with 3 bases of the junction left unmatched. This CDR3 has 15 residues. Per the germline V gene, CDR1 is SGHRS and CDR2 is YFSETQ. CDR3 nucleotides: TGCGCCAGCAGCTTGGATCCTAGCGGGGCCTACGAGCAGTACTTC. Its protein product is CASSLDPSGAYEQYF.

V usage is TRBV11-2 and J usage is TRBJ2-1; no clear D gene. There are 13 residues in the CDR3. CDR1 and CDR2 (germline): SGHAT, FQNNGV. Deletions cut 0 bases from V and 8 bases from J, with 8 bases between. The CDR3: CASSLDQVYEQFF. DNA for the CDR3: TGTGCCAGCAGCTTAGATCAGGTGTATGAGCAGTTCTTC.

This clonotype showed up just a few times. The chain has TRBV7-3 and TRBJ2-3; no clear D. CDR1 and CDR2 (germline): SGHTA, FQGTGA. Trimming took 5 bases from V and 2 from J, leaving 17 bases between them. The length of the CDR3 is 16 residues. This chain's CDR3 is CASSLGPDPYTDTQYF. Written as DNA, the CDR3 is TGTGCCAGCAGCCTGGGCCCGGACCCGTACACAGATACGCAGTATTTT.

V is TRBV20-1 and J is TRBJ2-3, with TRBD2 matching over 11 bases. Unmatched junction bases numbered 14, after V lost 6 bases and J lost 6 bases. This CDR3 is built from 16 residues. The V gene's germline CDR1 is DFQATT and CDR2 SNEGSKA (reference sequence). The CDR3 DNA reads TGCAGTGCCCCCACCTCGGAGACTAGCGGGACCGATACGCAGTATTTT. Amino acid sequence: CSAPTSETSGTDTQYF.

This sequence joins TRBV29-1 and TRBJ1-4; 9 bases map to TRBD1. Per the germline V gene, CDR1 is SQVTM and CDR2 is ANQGSEA. J gave up 7 bases and V 2 bases, and 2 bases lay outside the gene matches. The CDR3 sequence is 13 residues long. The CDR3 nucleotides read TGCAGCGTTGAATTGGACAGGGGTGAAAAACTGTTTTTT. Amino acid sequence: CSVELDRGEKLFF. The whole variable domain, filled in from reference TRBV29-1 and TRBJ1-4, reads SAVISQKPSRDICQRGTSLTIQCQVDSQVTMMFWYRQQPGQSLTLIATANQGSEATYESGFVIDKFPISRPNLTFSTLTVSNMSPEDSSIYLCSVELDRGEKLFFGSGTQLSVL.

This clonotype was counted many times. This rearrangement joins TRBV12-3 or TRBV12-4 to TRBJ1-1; D is unclear. V was cut by 7 bases and J by 4 bases, with 7 bases left in between. The CDR3 has 11 amino acids. CDR3 DNA: TGTGCCAGCACTACGATCACTGAAGCTTTCTTT. It yields the protein CASTTITEAFF.

The chain joins TRBV6-2 or TRBV6-3 to TRBJ2-3, with 9 nucleotides matching TRBD1. The ends lost 5 bases at V and 4 bases at J; junction bases unmatched: 4. The CDR3 loop spans 14 amino acids. Germline V gives CDR1 MNHEY, CDR2 SVGEGT. The CDR3 sequence is CASSPQGASDTQYF. DNA of the CDR3: TGTGCCAGCAGTCCACAGGGGGCTTCAGATACGCAGTATTTT.

This clonotype was counted only a few times. V usage is TRBV20-1 and J usage is TRBJ2-3, with D possibly being TRBD1 or TRBD2 (6 bases each). The germline CDR1 and CDR2 sequences are DFQATT and SNEGSKA (reference sequence). The CDR3 sequence is 14 residues long. V was pared by 3 bases and J by 5 bases, with 15 bases between. In DNA form, the CDR3 reads TGCAGTGCTAGGACAGGCGGGAACCTAGATACGCAGTATTTT. It specifies CSARTGGNLDTQYF.

The sample holds many counts of this clonotype. The chain joins TRBV20-1 to TRBJ2-1; D may be TRBD1 (6 bases). This CDR3 region has 15 residues. V was pared by 6 bases and J by 7 bases, with 22 bases between. Germline V CDR1 and CDR2: DFQATT, SNEGSKA (reference sequence). As DNA, the CDR3 is TGCAGTGCCCCGGGGAATGGGGGCCCCCTTAATGAGCAGTTCTTC. Amino acid sequence: CSAPGNGGPLNEQFF.

This clonotype has only a few counts. V gene TRBV10-3 combines with J gene TRBJ2-3; possible D gene TRBD1, 5 bases. Trimming took off 0 bases at V and 5 bases at J, with 12 bases between the two ends. CDR1 and CDR2 (germline): ENHRY, SYGVKD. The CDR3 extends over 15 amino acids. The CDR3 loop is CAISESGQGGDTQYF. The CDR3 DNA is TGTGCCATCAGTGAGTCTGGGCAGGGTGGAGATACGCAGTATTTT.

This clonotype showed up many times. The chain couples TRBV14 to TRBJ2-7; no definite D call. Trimming shortened V by 5 bases and J by 1 base, and 12 bases separated the two germline ends. The germline gives CDR1 SGHDN, CDR2 FVKESK. The CDR3 has 14 residues. The CDR3 region is CASSARDTSYEQYF. DNA of the CDR3: TGTGCCAGCAGCGCCCGAGATACTTCCTACGAGCAGTACTTC.

In its sample, this clonotype was seen many times. V and J are TRBV20-1 and TRBJ1-1; a possible D gene is TRBD1 (6 bases). CDR1 is DFQATT and CDR2 is SNEGSKA in the germline V gene (reference sequence). Trimming shortened V by 3 bases and J by 1 base, and 18 bases separated the two germline ends. The CDR3 contains 16 residues. The CDR3 nucleotides read TGCAGTGCTAGGGGGCTTCGGGGGGCGCAGAACACTGAAGCTTTCTTT. It is translated as CSARGLRGAQNTEAFF.

The chain has TRBV7-8 and TRBJ2-1, with D maybe TRBD1 (6 bases). Trimming stripped 3 bases from V and 9 bases from J, with 6 bases between. This CDR3 region has 11 residues. Germline V CDR1 and CDR2: SGHVS, FQNEAQ. The CDR3 DNA reads TGTGCCAGCAGCTTCAGGGGTGAGCAGTTCTTC. Translated: CASSFRGEQFF.

Only a few counts were recorded for this clonotype. V is TRBV18 and J is TRBJ1-4, with 7 bases that match TRBD1. This CDR3 has 15 residues. The V segment lost 4 bases and the J segment 0 bases; nucleotides outside the gene matches: 2. Per germline, CDR1 KGHSH and CDR2 LQKENI. CDR3 sequence (DNA): TGTGCCAGCTCACGTGGACAGGCAACTAATGAAAAACTGTTTTTT. Amino acid sequence: CASSRGQATNEKLFF.